This T cell receptor beta chain was retrieved from a study of blood T cell repertoires in COVID-19. In the study overall: The United States, Italy and Spain provided the acute and convalescent COVID-19 samples. Nucleic acid was either cDNA or gDNA, and it came from T cells, B-cell-depleted T cells, or PBMCs.

Germline V gene lookup returns CDR1 SGHTA and CDR2 FQGNSA. The CDR3 has 16 residues. The ends lost 1 base at V and 7 bases at J; junction bases unmatched: 8. Authors' processing steps: Counts of nucleated cells, estimated from reference gene primer amplification, were obtained. This table comes from immunoSEQ multiplex PCR, and its TCRdb copy is limited to in-frame clones, with some not included. The DNA was the basis for D and trimming; V, J and clone size are from that table. Of under 45,000 clones listed, around 90% were seen once; the top ten hold 8% to 10%. The chain recombines TRBV7-2 with TRBJ2-2; 8 positions agree with TRBD2. This clonotype was sampled from a human donor in a cohort sampled during active COVID-19. The sequencing input was peripheral blood. CDR3 protein: CASSLERGRFVGELFF. The DNA of the CDR3 is TGTGCCAGCAGCTTAGAACGCGGGAGGTTCGTCGGGGAGCTGTTTTTT.